These T cell receptor beta chains were read from a single sample in a study of a mutant IDH1 vaccine in newly diagnosed glioma. Some clones are missing from TCRdb's copy, which holds only in-frame ones; the method was immunoSEQ multiplex PCR. The table records 30,000 to 35,000 clones, more than 55% of them present only once. Their recognized antigens are unknown. Sequences were derived from PBMCs, sampled from a glioma patient whose treatment included an IDH1 peptide vaccine. The receptors come from a woman aged 18 to 35 with glioma. The CDR3 runs from the conserved cysteine through the conserved F or W. The D gene is left open where the match is weak. The size field is filled for only some rows; it gives once, few, many or a size class.

d_call: NA; v_call: TRBV4-3; clone_size: NA; j_call: TRBJ2-1; cdr3_aa: CASSQIGGGLDREQFF; cdr3_nt: TGCGCCAGCAGTCAAATTGGGGGCGGGTTGGATCGTGAGCAGTTCTTC
d_call: NA; v_call: TRBV5-5; clone_size: NA; j_call: TRBJ2-5; cdr3_aa: CASSYRVRGQETQYF; cdr3_nt: TGTGCCAGCAGCTACAGGGTTCGGGGCCAAGAGACCCAGTACTTC
d_call: NA; v_call: TRBV6-1; clone_size: NA; j_call: TRBJ2-5; cdr3_aa: CASSEVASVLQETQYF; cdr3_nt: TGTGCCAGCAGTGAAGTGGCTAGCGTCTTACAAGAGACCCAGTACTTC
d_call: NA; v_call: TRBV27; clone_size: NA; j_call: TRBJ1-5; cdr3_aa: CASRGFSNQPQHF; cdr3_nt: TGTGCCAGCCGGGGGTTTAGCAATCAGCCCCAGCATTTT
d_call: TRBD2; v_call: TRBV4-1; clone_size: NA; j_call: TRBJ2-2; cdr3_aa: CASSQTSSVRTGELFF; cdr3_nt: TGCGCCAGCAGCCAGACTAGCTCGGTTCGGACCGGGGAGCTGTTTTTT
d_call: NA; v_call: TRBV7-2; clone_size: NA; j_call: TRBJ2-7; cdr3_aa: CASSSRARVSYEQYF; cdr3_nt: TGTGCCAGCAGCTCCCGAGCGAGAGTTTCCTACGAGCAGTACTTC
d_call: NA; v_call: TRBV10-3; clone_size: NA; j_call: TRBJ1-2; cdr3_aa: CAISVTTAGTPDGYTF; cdr3_nt: TGTGCCATCAGCGTAACGACCGCCGGGACACCCGATGGCTACACCTTC
d_call: NA; v_call: TRBV18; clone_size: few; j_call: TRBJ1-1; cdr3_aa: CASSSTGTLNTEAFF; cdr3_nt: TGTGCCAGCTCATCGACAGGTACTTTGAACACTGAAGCTTTCTTT
d_call: NA; v_call: TRBV7-9; clone_size: NA; j_call: TRBJ2-1; cdr3_aa: CASSPASRAGNEQFF; cdr3_nt: TGTGCCAGCAGCCCAGCTAGCAGGGCGGGCAATGAGCAGTTCTTC
d_call: TRBD1; v_call: TRBV6-5; clone_size: few; j_call: TRBJ2-2; cdr3_aa: CASSLDRGGTGELFF; cdr3_nt: TGTGCCAGCAGCCTTGACAGGGGAGGCACCGGGGAGCTGTTTTTT
d_call: NA; v_call: TRBV4-1; clone_size: NA; j_call: TRBJ1-5; cdr3_aa: CASSLDPGVSNQPQHF; cdr3_nt: TGCGCCAGCAGCCTAGACCCCGGGGTGAGCAATCAGCCCCAGCATTTT
d_call: NA; v_call: TRBV27; clone_size: NA; j_call: TRBJ2-7; cdr3_aa: CAAAGGTSYEQYF; cdr3_nt: TGTGCCGCTGCGGGCGGGACCTCGTACGAGCAGTACTTC
d_call: NA; v_call: TRBV6-5; clone_size: NA; j_call: TRBJ2-7; cdr3_aa: CASSYSGEQYF; cdr3_nt: TGTGCCAGCAGTTACTCCGGAGAGCAGTACTTC
d_call: NA; v_call: TRBV10-3; clone_size: NA; j_call: TRBJ1-1; cdr3_aa: CAIKENTEAFF; cdr3_nt: TGTGCCATCAAGGAGAACACTGAAGCTTTCTTT
d_call: NA; v_call: TRBV18; clone_size: NA; j_call: TRBJ1-1; cdr3_aa: CASSPQNTEAFF; cdr3_nt: TGTGCCAGCTCACCACAGAACACTGAAGCTTTCTTT
d_call: NA; v_call: TRBV10-3; clone_size: NA; j_call: TRBJ2-7; cdr3_aa: CATKSPGERDEQYF; cdr3_nt: TGTGCCACCAAGAGCCCAGGGGAAAGGGACGAGCAGTACTTC
d_call: TRBD2; v_call: TRBV10-2; clone_size: NA; j_call: TRBJ2-7; cdr3_aa: CASSEAGLAGFREQYF; cdr3_nt: TGCGCCAGCAGTGAGGCTGGACTAGCGGGATTTCGGGAGCAGTACTTC
d_call: NA; v_call: TRBV10-2; clone_size: NA; j_call: TRBJ2-3; cdr3_aa: CASSERAWTVADTQYF; cdr3_nt: TGCGCCAGCAGTGAAAGGGCTTGGACAGTGGCAGATACGCAGTATTTT
d_call: TRBD2; v_call: TRBV4-2; clone_size: few; j_call: TRBJ2-3; cdr3_aa: CASSQERLAGFTDTQYF; cdr3_nt: TGTGCCAGCAGCCAAGAGCGGCTAGCGGGGTTCACAGATACGCAGTATTTT
d_call: TRBD1; v_call: TRBV13; clone_size: NA; j_call: TRBJ2-7; cdr3_aa: CASSPKGDRGLYEQYF; cdr3_nt: TGTGCCAGCAGCCCAAAGGGGGACAGGGGTTTATACGAGCAGTACTTC
d_call: NA; v_call: TRBV27; clone_size: few; j_call: TRBJ1-5; cdr3_aa: CASSPVGGDQPQHF; cdr3_nt: TGTGCCAGCAGTCCCGTGGGAGGAGATCAGCCCCAGCATTTT
d_call: TRBD1; v_call: TRBV27; clone_size: NA; j_call: TRBJ1-2; cdr3_aa: CASSLKRQGYGYTF; cdr3_nt: TGTGCCAGCAGTTTAAAGCGACAGGGCTATGGCTACACCTTC
d_call: NA; v_call: TRBV6-5; clone_size: few; j_call: TRBJ1-3; cdr3_aa: CASSPGVDTIYF; cdr3_nt: TGTGCCAGCAGCCCAGGGGTAGACACCATATATTTT
d_call: NA; v_call: TRBV5-1; clone_size: few; j_call: TRBJ1-1; cdr3_aa: CASSVTPGVGEAFF; cdr3_nt: TGCGCCAGCAGCGTGACCCCAGGGGTCGGCGAAGCTTTCTTT
d_call: NA; v_call: TRBV28; clone_size: NA; j_call: TRBJ1-5; cdr3_aa: CASSLSWGLNQPQHF; cdr3_nt: TGTGCCAGCAGTTTATCGTGGGGCCTCAATCAGCCCCAGCATTTT
d_call: NA; v_call: TRBV5-1; clone_size: few; j_call: TRBJ2-5; cdr3_aa: CASSFVQGGETQYF; cdr3_nt: TGCGCCAGCAGCTTTGTACAGGGTGGGGAGACCCAGTACTTC
d_call: NA; v_call: TRBV2; clone_size: NA; j_call: TRBJ2-3; cdr3_aa: CARAETSTDTQYF; cdr3_nt: TGTGCCAGAGCGGAGACGAGCACAGATACGCAGTATTTT
d_call: NA; v_call: TRBV19; clone_size: few; j_call: TRBJ1-6; cdr3_aa: CASSRTHGNSPLHF; cdr3_nt: TGTGCCAGTAGTAGAACGCATGGCAATTCACCCCTCCACTTT
d_call: NA; v_call: TRBV27; clone_size: NA; j_call: TRBJ2-7; cdr3_aa: CASSLIGGEYEQYF; cdr3_nt: TGTGCCAGCAGTTTAATAGGGGGAGAGTACGAGCAGTACTTC
d_call: NA; v_call: TRBV19; clone_size: NA; j_call: TRBJ2-7; cdr3_aa: CASSIWGRADEQYF; cdr3_nt: TGTGCCAGTAGTATATGGGGCAGGGCGGACGAGCAGTACTTC
d_call: TRBD1; v_call: TRBV19; clone_size: NA; j_call: TRBJ1-1; cdr3_aa: CATRQGAMTEAFF; cdr3_nt: TGTGCCACTCGACAGGGGGCAATGACTGAAGCTTTCTTT
d_call: TRBD1; v_call: TRBV13; clone_size: NA; j_call: TRBJ1-2; cdr3_aa: CASSFRTGVGGYTF; cdr3_nt: TGTGCCAGCAGCTTCCGGACAGGGGTAGGCGGCTACACCTTC
d_call: TRBD2; v_call: TRBV19; clone_size: NA; j_call: TRBJ2-1; cdr3_aa: CASSMISGPFNEQFF; cdr3_nt: TGTGCCAGTAGTATGATTAGCGGGCCCTTCAATGAGCAGTTCTTC
d_call: NA; v_call: TRBV4-3; clone_size: NA; j_call: TRBJ1-2; cdr3_aa: CASSQDWFRLYGYTF; cdr3_nt: TGCGCCAGCAGCCAAGATTGGTTCAGACTCTATGGCTACACCTTC
d_call: NA; v_call: TRBV15; clone_size: NA; j_call: TRBJ1-1; cdr3_aa: CATSREQPWHGGNTEAFF; cdr3_nt: TGTGCCACCAGCAGGGAGCAGCCATGGCACGGGGGGAACACTGAAGCTTTCTTT
d_call: NA; v_call: TRBV5-6; clone_size: NA; j_call: TRBJ2-3; cdr3_aa: CASSRGVGTDTQYF; cdr3_nt: TGTGCCAGCAGCCGAGGAGTGGGCACAGATACGCAGTATTTT
d_call: NA; v_call: TRBV21-1; clone_size: NA; j_call: TRBJ2-7; cdr3_aa: CASGQTSGTSYEQYF; cdr3_nt: TGTGCCAGTGGACAGACTAGCGGGACCTCCTACGAGCAGTACTTC
d_call: NA; v_call: TRBV5-1; clone_size: few; j_call: TRBJ1-1; cdr3_aa: CASSLDGVMNTEAFF; cdr3_nt: TGCGCCAGCAGCTTGGATGGGGTCATGAACACTGAAGCTTTCTTT
d_call: TRBD2; v_call: TRBV7-6; clone_size: NA; j_call: TRBJ2-7; cdr3_aa: CASSPRLAGTYEQYF; cdr3_nt: TGTGCCAGCAGCCCTAGACTAGCGGGAACGTACGAGCAGTACTTC
d_call: NA; v_call: TRBV19; clone_size: few; j_call: TRBJ1-6; cdr3_aa: CASSIVSGGSPLHF; cdr3_nt: TGTGCCAGTAGTATAGTGTCGGGGGGGTCACCCCTCCACTTT
d_call: NA; v_call: TRBV5-1; clone_size: NA; j_call: TRBJ2-1; cdr3_aa: CASGLPKSSYNEQFF; cdr3_nt: TGCGCCAGTGGCCTCCCTAAAAGCTCCTACAATGAGCAGTTCTTC
d_call: NA; v_call: TRBV5-1; clone_size: once; j_call: TRBJ1-4; cdr3_aa: CASSPSAQGSEKLFF; cdr3_nt: TGCGCCAGCAGCCCGTCTGCACAGGGCTCCGAAAAACTGTTTTTT
d_call: NA; v_call: TRBV11-3; clone_size: NA; j_call: TRBJ1-4; cdr3_aa: CASSSQGWGNEKLFF; cdr3_nt: TGTGCCAGCAGCTCACAGGGTTGGGGAAATGAAAAACTGTTTTTT
d_call: NA; v_call: TRBV2; clone_size: few; j_call: TRBJ1-5; cdr3_aa: CASSEIAGGQPQHF; cdr3_nt: TGTGCCAGCAGTGAAATCGCAGGCGGTCAGCCCCAGCATTTT
d_call: NA; v_call: TRBV2; clone_size: NA; j_call: TRBJ1-2; cdr3_aa: CASSERGGSDYGYTF; cdr3_nt: TGTGCCAGCAGTGAAAGGGGAGGATCGGACTATGGCTACACCTTC
d_call: TRBD2; v_call: TRBV6-5; clone_size: NA; j_call: TRBJ2-5; cdr3_aa: CASRTGTSGAQTQYF; cdr3_nt: TGTGCCAGCAGAACCGGGACTAGCGGGGCCCAGACCCAGTACTTC
d_call: NA; v_call: TRBV7-9; clone_size: few; j_call: TRBJ2-7; cdr3_aa: CASSFPRTVSEQYF; cdr3_nt: TGTGCCAGCAGCTTCCCCAGGACCGTTTCCGAGCAGTACTTC
d_call: NA; v_call: TRBV11-2; clone_size: NA; j_call: TRBJ2-7; cdr3_aa: CASEEGQGYEQYF; cdr3_nt: TGTGCCAGCGAGGAGGGGCAGGGGTACGAGCAGTACTTC
d_call: NA; v_call: TRBV7-2; clone_size: NA; j_call: TRBJ2-3; cdr3_aa: CASSWDNTDTQYF; cdr3_nt: TGTGCCAGCAGCTGGGACAACACAGATACGCAGTATTTT
d_call: TRBD1; v_call: TRBV11-3; clone_size: NA; j_call: TRBJ1-2; cdr3_aa: CASSLDLGQGANYGYTF; cdr3_nt: TGTGCCAGCAGCTTAGATCTTGGGCAGGGGGCTAACTATGGCTACACCTTC
d_call: TRBD1; v_call: TRBV27; clone_size: few; j_call: TRBJ1-5; cdr3_aa: CASKKQGANNQPQHF; cdr3_nt: TGTGCCAGCAAAAAACAGGGGGCAAACAATCAGCCCCAGCATTTT
d_call: NA; v_call: TRBV29-1; clone_size: few; j_call: TRBJ1-1; cdr3_aa: CSVDRYGNTEAFF; cdr3_nt: TGCAGCGTTGATAGGTACGGGAACACTGAAGCTTTCTTT
d_call: NA; v_call: TRBV5-1; clone_size: few; j_call: TRBJ2-1; cdr3_aa: CASSARTHKPDNEQFF; cdr3_nt: TGCGCCAGCAGCGCTCGGACCCACAAGCCAGACAATGAGCAGTTCTTC
d_call: NA; v_call: TRBV28; clone_size: few; j_call: TRBJ1-1; cdr3_aa: CASGKQELNTEAFF; cdr3_nt: TGTGCCAGCGGAAAACAGGAGCTGAACACTGAAGCTTTCTTT